The sequence of this TCR beta chain was determined in a study of identical twins (dated by TCRdb to the mid-2010s). Study-level background: To test whether fetal clonotypes persist, the study used deep sequencing on TCR alpha and beta repertoires from monozygotic twins, unrelated adults of various ages, and cord blood. To rule out contamination, the twin experiments were replicated at different times with different library preparation protocols.

Every donor in the study was a healthy Caucasian. The twin cohort comprised three pairs of female monozygotic twins, all aged roughly 18 to 30 years. CD4+ and CD8+ T cell populations were isolated with positive isolation kits from Invitrogen. Study-level results and caveats: Excess twin sharing in beta out-of-frame sequences was weaker because fewer shared sequences lowered the signal-to-noise ratio. Because the same donors could not be followed over many years, the conclusions depended on cross-sectional statistical analysis. Recombination models systematically underestimated out-of-frame TCR alpha sharing in monozygotic twins but agreed with sharing between unrelated individuals. Abundant cord blood beta clonotypes carried fewer insertions; young adult naive repertoires showed a weaker similar trend, while memory repertoires showed none. Out-of-frame TCR alpha sequences shared between twins showed an excess of low generation-probability sequences compared with coincidental sharing between unrelated individuals. Zero-insertion analyses could be partly confounded by invariant T cells such as MAIT and iNKT, though diverse VJ usage argued against such confounding for most clonotypes.

This clonotype was detected only a few times. The specificity of this receptor is unknown. It has no much larger one-base neighbor in the sample; base qualities were not kept. The CDR3 spans 16 residues, from the cysteine through the phenylalanine. The only DNA kept is the CDR3, 48 bases in frame from the first base. The V end loses 6 bases and the J end loses 0 bases, and a stretch of 17 bases separates them. For CDR1 and CDR2, the germline V gene lists SNHLY and FYNNEI. Receptors were amplified or captured by 5' RACE. The instrument given in TCRdb is Illumina HiSeq 2000. A universal primer binding site was added through template switching, and the final cDNA carried a unique molecular identifier so that TCR cDNA molecules could be counted accurately. Specific primers in the conserved constant-segment region were used to synthesize first-strand cDNA for TCR alpha and beta chains. To control for contamination, every cDNA library carried two barcodes: a SMART-Mk sample barcode plus Illumina barcodes. TruSeq adapter sequences along with Illumina sample barcodes were introduced in two successive PCR steps. TCR alpha and beta cDNA libraries were sequenced on the Illumina HiSeq platform with custom primers. In the source study's methods: Unique molecular identifiers were extracted from raw reads with MiGEC, and CDR3 positions were determined with MiXCR. Recombination models were inferred per individual with the repgenHMM and IGoR tools using an EM algorithm. Shared clonotype analysis was performed with the tcR package in R, normalizing sharing by the product of cloneset sizes. To study raw recombination free of thymic and clonal selection effects, out-of-frame nonproductive sequences were analyzed. The public reads were reanalyzed by TCRdb: fastp trimming at Q25, MiXCR alignment, in-frame beta chains only. Records with the same CDR3 protein are collapsed into one entry carrying the most frequent genes and DNA. The V and J calls were determined by TCRdb, not by the authors. The sample table lists hundreds of thousands of distinct CDR3 sequences, more than 9% of them with a count of one. The top ten clonotypes cover approximately 7.5% of the sample.

These same data were also listed under a study on yellow fever vaccine responses in identical twins. That second report states: The T cell response to vaccination in identical twins was reported by the authors to appear partly convergent and partly personalized. Focusing on identical twins, the study followed the T cell clones that responded to the vaccine, and did so with precision.

This receptor chain uses TRBV2 and TRBJ1-1, with a weak D call of TRBD1 (6 bases match). The specimen sequenced was CD8+ T cells sorted from blood. The receptor comes from a woman aged 18-29 years in good health. The CDR3 protein sequence reads: CASRAPLDRLNTEAFF. The DNA reads as follows: TGTGCCAGCAGGGCCCCCCTCGACAGGCTGAACACTGAAGCTTTCTTT.